This T cell receptor beta chain stems from a study of technical replicates of blood from a few donors. Assay: immunoSEQ multiplex PCR; the TCRdb copy retains only in-frame clones and omits some. Altogether 75,000 to 90,000 clones are present, about nine tenths being singletons, with the ten largest covering over 0.35%. The source is a human donor in good health. The sequenced sample consisted of T cells isolated from PBMCs.

The CDR3 spells CASSLPGGDEQFF. The CDR3 nucleotides read TGTGCCAGCAGCTTGCCCGGGGGGGATGAGCAGTTCTTC. The genes are TRBV5-4 and TRBJ2-1; 8 bases match TRBD2. The V segment lost 1 base and the J segment 8 bases; nucleotides outside the gene matches: 2. The length of the CDR3 is 13 residues. Germline-derived CDR1 and CDR2 are SGHNT and YYREEE (reference sequence).